The 8 T cell receptor beta chains given below trace back to one sample, sequenced in a study of CD8 T cells in ankylosing spondylitis. A single record per CDR3 protein comes from TCRdb applying MiXCR to the 5' RACE reads. The sample has 250,000 to 350,000 distinct CDR3 sequences, approximately 20% seen once. The source material was blood, either unsorted or a sorted T cell fraction (not recorded which). These receptors originate from a male donor with ankylosing spondylitis or in good health (not recorded which).

This clonotype turned up a few times. V usage is TRBV7-3 and J usage is TRBJ1-1, with a tentative D call TRBD1 (6 bases). The CDR3 runs to 17 residues. Germline V gives CDR1 SGHTA, CDR2 FQGTGA. V was clipped by 3 bases and J by 0 bases, with 17 bases between them. CDR3 sequence: CASSFTGLSAVNTEAFF. As DNA, the CDR3 is TGTGCCAGCAGCTTTACAGGGTTATCCGCCGTGAACACTGAAGCTTTCTTT.

V gene TRBV27 combines with J gene TRBJ2-6, with D hard to call. The CDR3 consists of 18 residues. CDR1 and CDR2 from the germline V gene are MNHEY and SMNVEV (reference sequence). V gave up 1 base and J gave up 0 bases, with 13 bases separating them. CDR3 region: CASSLLGPIGSGANVLTF. The CDR3 coding sequence is TGTGCCAGCAGTTTATTAGGACCCATCGGCTCTGGGGCCAACGTCCTGACTTTC.

This clonotype was found a few times. This sequence joins TRBV2 and TRBJ2-2; D remains ambiguous. CDR3 length: 14 amino acids. Trimming left V 7 bases short and J 4 bases short, with 13 bases between. The germline V gene encodes CDR1 SNHLY and CDR2 FYNNEI. The CDR3 loop is CASTGQNPTGELFF. CDR3 bases: TGTGCCAGCACGGGTCAGAACCCCACCGGGGAGCTGTTTTTT.

The chain uses TRBV24-1 and TRBJ2-5, with TRBD1 identical over 9 bases. The ends lost 4 bases at V and 6 bases at J; junction bases unmatched: 8. The germline V gene encodes CDR1 KGHDR and CDR2 SFDVKD. CDR3 length equals 15 residues. CDR3 DNA: TGTGCCACCAGTGAGACCCGGACAGGGGAGCAGACCCAGTACTTC. This translates into CATSETRTGEQTQYF.

This clonotype was recorded at least ten times. The V call is TRBV5-1, the J call TRBJ2-3; TRBD2 aligns across 8 bases. The germline gives CDR1 SGHRS, CDR2 YFSETQ. The CDR3 runs to 16 residues. Trimming cost V 4 bases and J 1 base; bases outside gene matches: 8. The CDR3 nucleotides read TGCGCCAGCAGCGGGACTGGCGGGGGGCGCACAGATACGCAGTATTTT. This gives the protein CASSGTGGGRTDTQYF.

The chain employs TRBV29-1 and TRBJ1-1; a weak D match, TRBD1 (6 bases). Germline V CDR1 and CDR2: SQVTM, ANQGSEA. The CDR3 runs 11 residues. Trimming stripped 5 bases from V and 11 bases from J, with 15 bases between. This chain's CDR3 is CSVIQGQRAFF. The CDR3 nucleotides are TGCAGCGTTATCCAGGGGCAACGGGCTTTCTTT.

As concerns this clonotype: The junction shows a germline mismatch at one end, possibly a read error. CDR3 nucleotides: TGTGCCAGCAGGCCAACAGGGCGCCCCTACCGCTTC. Its protein is CASRPTGRPYRF. The chain recombines TRBV6-1 with TRBJ2-1, with D tentatively TRBD1 (6 bases). Germline V gives CDR1 MNHNS, CDR2 SASEGT. This CDR3 spans 12 amino acids.

This clonotype was recorded a few times. The rearrangement joins TRBV27 to TRBJ2-3; 9 nucleotides align to TRBD1. This CDR3 region has 16 residues. The ends lost 5 bases at V and 3 bases at J; junction bases unmatched: 9. Germline lookup yields CDR1 MNHEY and CDR2 SMNVEV (reference sequence). The CDR3 DNA is TGTGCCAGCAGTACTCGACAGGGGGATTGGACAGATACGCAGTATTTT. Translation: CASSTRQGDWTDTQYF.